One and the same sample provided the 24 T cell receptor beta chains below, sequenced in a study of T-cell reconstitution after alpha-beta-depleted transplantation in children. Using unique molecular identifiers, the investigators prepared the TCRbeta library. TCRdb analysed the PCR reads with MiXCR anew, one entry per CDR3 protein. This table holds around 500,000 distinct CDR3 sequences, around 13% found once. Sequenced here: PBMCs from the stem cell graft donor, sampled from the stem cell graft. The receptor source for this set is a human donor who donated a stem cell graft to a child with combined immunodeficiency.

In this sample, this clonotype turned up a few times. This chain connects TRBV30 to TRBJ1-5; perhaps TRBD1 as D (6 bases). Trimming took 2 bases from V and 5 from J, leaving 7 bases between them. The germline gives CDR1 GTSNPN, CDR2 SVGIG (reference sequence). The CDR3 is 12 residues long. The CDR3 loop reads CAWSRQDQPQHF. The CDR3 DNA reads as TGTGCCTGGAGTAGACAGGATCAGCCCCAGCATTTT.

This clonotype has at least ten counts. The chain uses TRBV6-1 and TRBJ2-1; TRBD2 matches 11 bases. This CDR3 has 15 amino acids. Unmatched junction bases numbered 4, after V lost 7 bases and J lost 2 bases. Germline V CDR1 and CDR2: MNHNS, SASEGT. This CDR3 reads CASTTSGGAYNEQFF. The CDR3 DNA sequence: TGTGCCAGCACTACTAGCGGGGGAGCCTACAATGAGCAGTTCTTC.

This clonotype was recorded a few times. The V gene is TRBV4-2, the J gene TRBJ1-6; D not certain. Per germline, CDR1 LGHNA and CDR2 YNFKEQ. V shed 1 base and J shed 6 bases, with 10 bases lying between them. The CDR3 is 15 amino acids. CDR3 loop: CASSQVGEFNSPLHF. In DNA, the CDR3 is TGTGCCAGCAGCCAAGTTGGGGAGTTTAATTCACCCCTCCACTTT.

Only a few counts were recorded for this clonotype. The rearrangement uses TRBV4-2 and TRBJ2-3; 7 positions match TRBD1. This CDR3 region has 16 residues. Germline trimming cut 4 bases from V and 4 bases from J; bases unmatched to any gene: 11. Germline loops: CDR1 LGHNA, CDR2 YNFKEQ. The CDR3 sequence: CASSRSQGVPADTQYF. The CDR3 DNA sequence: TGTGCCAGCAGCCGCTCCCAGGGGGTCCCCGCAGATACGCAGTATTTT.

The gene calls are TRBV20-1 and TRBJ2-3; D possibly corresponds to TRBD2 (6 bases). Trimming pared 4 bases from V and 8 bases from J, leaving 16 bases between. This CDR3 spans 13 amino acids. Germline CDR1 reads DFQATT; CDR2 reads SNEGSKA (reference sequence). The CDR3 loop is CSATIGGLGTQYF. The CDR3 DNA reads as TGCAGTGCTACCATAGGAGGGCTGGGTACGCAGTATTTT.

This clonotype was observed a few times. The V call is TRBV2, the J call TRBJ2-1, with D possibly called TRBD1 or TRBD2 (7 bases each). The CDR3 is 13 residues long. Trimming shortened V by 11 bases and J by 7 bases, and 18 bases separated the two germline ends. Germline V CDR1 and CDR2: SNHLY, FYNNEI. The CDR3 DNA reads TGTGCCGGGGGGGGACAGTCCGGGAATGAGCAGTTCTTC. Translating it yields CAGGGQSGNEQFF.

The gene calls are TRBV7-9 and TRBJ1-2, with TRBD1 identical over 7 bases. With 5 bases clipped from V and 1 base from J, the junction kept 10 bases outside the gene matches. Germline loops: CDR1 SEHNR, CDR2 FQNEAQ (reference sequence). This CDR3 is built from 16 residues. The CDR3 DNA is TGTGCCAGCAGCCGTTCCGGGACAGAATATAACTATGGCTACACCTTC. This sequence encodes CASSRSGTEYNYGYTF.

The V gene is TRBV12-3 or TRBV12-4, the J gene TRBJ2-7; D tentatively fits TRBD1 or TRBD2 (5 bases each). Trimming took 9 bases from V and 5 from J, leaving 14 bases between them. The CDR3 totals 12 residues. CDR3 nucleotide sequence: TGTGCCAGAGGGGACCGCGTCGACGAGCAGTACTTC. The encoded protein is CARGDRVDEQYF.

This chain uses TRBV18 with TRBJ2-7; no firm D call. The CDR3 contains 14 residues. With 1 base removed from V and 6 bases from J, the gap between germline ends came to 13 bases. From germline, CDR1 is KGHSH and CDR2 LQKENI. The CDR3 region is CASSPRNYGTEQYF. The CDR3 nucleotides are TGTGCCAGCTCACCACGTAATTACGGTACCGAGCAGTACTTC. Full variable domain (missing parts from reference TRBV18 and TRBJ2-7): NAGVMQNPRHLVRRRGQEARLRCSPMKGHSHVYWYRQLPEEGLKFMVYLQKENIIDESGMPKERFSAEFPKEGPSILRIQQVVRGDSAAYFCASSPRNYGTEQYFGPGTRLTVT.

This clonotype was counted a few times. This chain links TRBV12-3 or TRBV12-4 with TRBJ1-5; no definite D call. Trimming pared 2 bases from V and 7 bases from J, leaving 9 bases between. The CDR3 is 13 residues long. The CDR3 DNA follows: TGTGCCAGCAGTTTACGAGAAGGCCAGCCCCAGCATTTT. This gives the protein CASSLREGQPQHF.

The chain links TRBV7-2 to TRBJ2-3; 9 nucleotides align to TRBD2. Germline assignment: CDR1 SGHTA and CDR2 FQGNSA. V was pared by 6 bases and J by 2 bases, with 6 bases of the junction left unmatched. The CDR3 is 15 amino acids. The DNA of the CDR3 is TGTGCCAGCAGTTGGAGACTAGCGGCCACAGATACGCAGTATTTT. Translation: CASSWRLAATDTQYF.

This clonotype has just a few counts. V and J are TRBV29-1 and TRBJ1-3, with 7 bases identical to TRBD1. The germline gives CDR1 SQVTM, CDR2 ANQGSEA. This CDR3 comprises 15 residues. V trimming: 5 bases; J trimming: 0 bases; junction bases outside the gene matches: 7. CDR3 coding DNA: TGCAGCGTTTGGGGACAGTCGAGCTCTGGAAACACCATATATTTT. Translated, it gives CSVWGQSSSGNTIYF.

The V call is TRBV5-6, the J call TRBJ2-5; 9 bases are a match to TRBD2. The CDR3 spans 16 residues. Germline V gene sequence: CDR1 SGHDT, CDR2 YYEEEE. V dropped 1 base and J dropped 1; count of bases not matched to a gene: 5. CDR3 region: CASSLWLAGRQETQYF. In nucleotides, the CDR3 is TGTGCCAGCAGCTTGTGGCTAGCGGGGCGCCAAGAGACCCAGTACTTC.

This clonotype was observed a few times. The chain joins TRBV4-3 to TRBJ2-7, with TRBD2 matching over 9 bases. The CDR3 has 14 amino acids. The V segment lost 7 bases and the J segment 5 bases; nucleotides outside the gene matches: 9. The germline V gene has CDR1 LGHNA and CDR2 YSLEER. In nucleotides, the CDR3 is TGCGCCAGCAACAGTGCGGGAGGGCCGGACGAGCAGTACTTC. Amino acid sequence: CASNSAGGPDEQYF.

The table lists this clonotype with many counts. The chain combines TRBV6-5 with TRBJ2-2; D might be TRBD2 (5 bases). Trimming shortened V by 7 bases and J by 0 bases, and 18 bases separated the two germline ends. The CDR3 consists of 17 residues. Looked up from germline, CDR1 is MNHEY and CDR2 is SVGAGI. For the CDR3, the DNA is TGTGCCAGCACCCCAAACTCGTGGGGAGCGAACACCGGGGAGCTGTTTTTT. Translation gives CASTPNSWGANTGELFF.

This chain joins TRBV27 and TRBJ2-1; tentative D call: TRBD1 (5 bases). The CDR3 runs 14 residues. V was trimmed by 4 bases and J by 1 base, leaving 8 bases between them. Germline V gene data show CDR1 as MNHEY and CDR2 as SMNVEV (reference sequence). The CDR3 region is CASSSDSSYNEQFF. The CDR3 DNA follows: TGTGCCAGCAGTTCAGACAGTTCCTACAATGAGCAGTTCTTC.

This CDR3 is CASSHGTAGYTQYF. The CDR3 DNA sequence: TGTGCCAGCAGCCACGGGACAGCCGGATATACGCAGTATTTT. The J gene is TRBJ2-3, the V gene TRBV7-2; 7 bases agree with TRBD1. Germline CDR1 and CDR2: SGHTA and FQGNSA. CDR3 length equals 14 residues. With V trimmed by 5 bases and J by 7 bases, 9 bases remained unmatched.

The rearrangement uses TRBV18 and TRBJ2-2, with D perhaps TRBD1 (6 bases). The germline V gene encodes CDR1 KGHSH and CDR2 LQKENI. The CDR3 length is 16 residues. With 1 base removed from V and 5 bases from J, the gap between germline ends came to 14 bases. CDR3 sequence reads: CASSPQQGIGTGELFF. CDR3 DNA sequence: TGTGCCAGCTCACCACAACAGGGAATTGGTACCGGGGAGCTGTTTTTT.

This clonotype was picked up a small number of times. The chain is built from TRBV29-1 and TRBJ2-1; D remains ambiguous. This CDR3 is 11 amino acids long. Trimming removed 2 bases from V and 6 bases from J, with 5 bases in between. Germline-derived CDR1 and CDR2 are SQVTM and ANQGSEA. This CDR3 reads CSVERSNEQFF. CDR3 sequence (DNA): TGCAGCGTTGAAAGAAGCAATGAGCAGTTCTTC.

The V gene is TRBV5-1, the J gene TRBJ2-5, with TRBD2 identical over 11 bases. The germline gives CDR1 SGHRS, CDR2 YFSETQ. V lost 5 bases and J lost 0; bases outside the gene matches: 6. This CDR3 has 16 amino acids. The CDR3 bases are TGCGCCAGCAGTTCGGGACTAGCGGATTACCAAGAGACCCAGTACTTC. Translated, it gives CASSSGLADYQETQYF.

This clonotype occurred a few times. The chain couples TRBV7-9 to TRBJ2-7; D is uncertain. The germline V gene encodes CDR1 SEHNR and CDR2 FQNEAQ (reference sequence). The germline V and J ends were trimmed by 2 bases and 2 bases, with 4 bases remaining between them. The CDR3 consists of 12 residues. CDR3 residues: CASSLLTYEQYF. The CDR3 DNA follows: TGTGCCAGCAGCTTACTTACCTACGAGCAGTACTTC. The entire variable domain, with the rest obtained from reference TRBV7-9 and TRBJ2-7, is as follows: DTGVSQNPRHKITKRGQNVTFRCDPISEHNRLYWYRQTLGQGPEFLTYFQNEAQLEKSRLLSDRFSAERPKGSFSTLEIQRTEQGDSAMYLCASSLLTYEQYFGPGTRLTVT.

This clonotype was seen many times. This chain connects TRBV27 to TRBJ2-7, with TRBD2 matching 10 bases. With 5 bases clipped from V and 9 bases from J, the junction kept 13 bases outside the gene matches. The CDR3 contains 15 residues. Germline loops: CDR1 MNHEY, CDR2 SMNVEV (reference sequence). As DNA, the CDR3 is TGTGCCAGCAGTCAACAACTAGCGGGGAGGTCTGTGCAGTACTTC. Protein product: CASSQQLAGRSVQYF.

The chain recombines TRBV30 with TRBJ2-7; 10 bases map to TRBD2. Germline assignment: CDR1 GTSNPN and CDR2 SVGIG (reference sequence). The CDR3 consists of 15 residues. After removal of 1 base from V and 2 bases from J, the junction contained 5 bases not matched to a gene. CDR3 coding DNA: TGTGCCTGGAGTGATAGCGGGAGGCCGACCTACGAGCAGTACTTC. The encoded protein is CAWSDSGRPTYEQYF.

This clonotype has at least ten counts. The rearrangement links TRBV20-1 to TRBJ2-2, with 9 bases aligning to TRBD2. Trimming cost V 2 bases and J 6 bases; bases outside gene matches: 7. This CDR3 is built from 15 residues. The germline gives CDR1 DFQATT, CDR2 SNEGSKA (reference sequence). The CDR3 nucleotides read TGCAGTGCTAGAAGACTAGCGGCGGAGGCCGGGGAGCTGTTTTTT. Translating it yields CSARRLAAEAGELFF.